This record covers a single T cell receptor beta chain. The antigen is not known. A quantitative 5'-RACE method, one with molecular barcodes, was used to make TCR beta libraries. TCRdb re-analysed the 5' RACE reads in MiXCR, keeping a single row per CDR3 protein. The sample includes roughly 700,000 distinct CDR3 sequences, roughly 19% of them seen just once. There are 13 residues in the CDR3. CDR1 is SGHTA and CDR2 is FQGTGA in the germline V gene. V was cut by 2 bases and J by 3 bases, with 7 bases left in between. The data originate from a study of CD8 T cells in ankylosing spondylitis. The study, taken as a whole, reports: Blood of patients with ankylosing spondylitis appeared to be characterized by a TCR beta motif of eight highly homologous variants.

What was sequenced was blood, either unsorted or a sorted T cell fraction (not recorded which). V gene TRBV7-3 combines with J gene TRBJ1-1; weak D call: TRBD1 (6 bases). The sequence was obtained from a male donor with ankylosing spondylitis. CDR3 in amino acids: CASSLYRDTEAFF. The CDR3 coding sequence is TGTGCCAGCAGCTTATACAGGGACACTGAAGCTTTCTTT.